This T cell receptor beta chain was captured in a study of molecular identifiers for immune sequencing clone quantification (dated by TCRdb to about 2018). Some background on the complete study: In a replicate experiment, RNA from 20,000 or 100,000 naive CD8 T cells was split into five aliquots, four of which were sequenced. The study was a methods study using CD8 T cells to benchmark molecular-identifier clustering-based TCR repertoire sequencing (MIDCIRS) and TCR RNA copy counting.

The method behind the library was PCR. The sequencer was a NextSeq 500. Preparation of bulk TCR libraries followed a previously described approach, with the TCR primers listed in Table S5. Purification of total RNA was performed with the Qiagen AllPrep DNA/RNA kit. Reads from multiple sequencing runs of the same library were pooled before analysis. Per the original workflow: Reads were retained only if an exact TCR constant sequence was present, and the retained reads were trimmed to 150 nt and grouped according to their 12-nt molecular barcodes. Reads inside each barcode group were sub-clustered using a 15% Levenshtein threshold, and a quality-weighted consensus sequence was constructed for each RNA molecule. Non-functional sequences were filtered out, along with any lower-count sequence sitting one edit away from another sequence. Barcode sub-clusters with fewer than 20% of the maximum read count were removed, based on fitting two negative binomial distributions. TCRdb reanalyzed the raw reads on its own, using fastp at Q25 for trimming and MiXCR for clone calling, and kept in-frame beta chains. Each entry is one CDR3 protein sequence, shown with its most common DNA and genes. TCRdb's processing, not the authors' own work, is the source of the V and J calls. Within this sample are approximately 500,000 distinct CDR3 sequences, with around 23% of them counted one time only. The top ten constitute under 0.8% of the sample.

Of note for this clonotype: The antigen it binds to is not known. The input lacks base qualities; no much larger clone sits a single base away.

Naive CD8 T cell libraries were made from about 20,000 to 1,000,000 sorted cells using 10%, 30% or 50% of purified RNA. Naive CD8 T cells, defined as CD8+CD4-CCR7+CD45RA+, were FACS-sorted into RLT Plus buffer on a BD FACSAria II. Nine to eleven TCR copies' worth of Jurkat RNA were spiked into roughly 19,000-1,000,000 naive CD8 T cell samples to test detection sensitivity. CD8 T cells were enriched with RosetteSep CD8+ T Cell Enrichment Cocktail and Ficoll-Paque, followed by ACK red cell lysis. What the authors observed across the whole study: Spiked-in Jurkat TCR RNA equal to a single cell's worth was reported to be detectable even within 1,100,000 naive CD8 T cells. Highly expanded clone sizes could be underestimated if identical TCR molecules share a barcode. In CMV-specific effector cells, over 98% of molecules were held by clones above 20 RNA copies, whereas under 1% of molecules were held by such clones in naive cells. Without barcode sub-clustering, chimeric consensus sequences inflated TCR diversity; chimeras reached as high as 47%. Approximately 3 recovered TCR RNA copies per cell were obtained by modeling, versus about 10 by digital PCR, implying a capture efficiency of 30% to 35%. The naive libraries included spiked-in Jurkat TCR RNA (more than nine copies' worth), and this Jurkat TCR RNA is not part of the donor repertoire.

Sequencing was performed on naive CD8+ T cells from blood, with Jurkat cell RNA spiked in. Sample cell subset or site, as interpreted from the label and publication: FACS-sorted CD8+CD4-CCR7+CD45RA+ naive T cells. This sequence was found in a human donor in good health. Some libraries in this study had Jurkat cell RNA spiked in.

The CDR3 in this case is CASSFGNRGPAPYGYTF. The DNA sequence follows: TGTGCCAGCAGTTTCGGAAACAGGGGACCGGCCCCCTATGGCTACACCTTC. The chain is made from TRBV6-5 and TRBJ1-2; TRBD1 agrees with 7 junctional bases. Inclusive of the bounding cysteine and phenylalanine, the CDR3 is 17 residues long. Only the CDR3 portion is preserved as DNA: 51 bases, with reading frame beginning at the first base. Clipping removes 4 bases from V and 4 bases from J, with 15 as the unmatched junction base count. Per the germline V gene, MNHEY is the CDR1 and SVGAGI is the CDR2.